This T cell receptor beta chain derives from a study of control samples from healthy donors and cancer patients. The CDR3 is 16 residues long. Trimming pared 7 bases from V and 1 base from J, leaving 16 bases between. Germline V gene sequence: CDR1 SNHLY, CDR2 FYNNEI. Produced via immunoSEQ multiplex PCR; TCRdb's table is partial and in-frame only. The table includes 48,000 or so clones, about 93% detected once. This chain links TRBV2 with TRBJ2-2; D may be TRBD2 (6 bases). The receptor comes from a woman aged 45-65 years with head and neck cancer. Sequencing used PBMCs. CDR3 sequence (DNA): TGTGCCAGCAATTGGGGCGGGGAACGGAACACCGGGGAGCTGTTTTTT. It is translated as CASNWGGERNTGELFF.